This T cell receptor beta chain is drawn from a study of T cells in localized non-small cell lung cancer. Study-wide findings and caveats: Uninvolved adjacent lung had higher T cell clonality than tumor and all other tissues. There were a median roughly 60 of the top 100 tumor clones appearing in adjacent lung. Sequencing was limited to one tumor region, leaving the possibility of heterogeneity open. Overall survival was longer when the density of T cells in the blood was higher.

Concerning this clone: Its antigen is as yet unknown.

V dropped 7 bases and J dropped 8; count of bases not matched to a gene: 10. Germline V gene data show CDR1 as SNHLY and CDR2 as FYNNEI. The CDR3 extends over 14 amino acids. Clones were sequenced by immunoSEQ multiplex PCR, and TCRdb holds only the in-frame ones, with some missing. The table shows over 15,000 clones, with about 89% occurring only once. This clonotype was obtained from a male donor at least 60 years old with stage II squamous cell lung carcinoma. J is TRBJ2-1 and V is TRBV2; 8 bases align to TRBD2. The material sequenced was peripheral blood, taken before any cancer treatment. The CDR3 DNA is TGTGCCAGCATCCCGGGCGGGAGGCGGGATGAGCAGTTCTTC. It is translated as CASIPGGRRDEQFF.